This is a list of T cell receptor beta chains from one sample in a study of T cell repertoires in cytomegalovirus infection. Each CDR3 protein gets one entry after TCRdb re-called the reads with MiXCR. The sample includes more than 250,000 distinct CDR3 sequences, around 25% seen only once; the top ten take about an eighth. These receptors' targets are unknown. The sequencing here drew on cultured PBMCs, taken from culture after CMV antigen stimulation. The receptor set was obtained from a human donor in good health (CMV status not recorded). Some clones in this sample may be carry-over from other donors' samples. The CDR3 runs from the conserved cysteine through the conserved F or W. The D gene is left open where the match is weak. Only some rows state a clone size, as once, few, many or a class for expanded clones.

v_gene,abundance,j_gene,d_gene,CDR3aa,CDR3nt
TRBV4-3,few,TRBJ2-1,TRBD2,CASSQDKVAGWGDEQFF,TGCGCCAGCAGCCAAGATAAAGTAGCGGGGTGGGGTGATGAGCAGTTCTTC
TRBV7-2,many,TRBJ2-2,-,CASSLAGSTGELFF,TGTGCCAGCAGCTTAGCGGGATCCACCGGGGAGCTGTTTTTT
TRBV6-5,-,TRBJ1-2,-,CASSMADRNYGYTF,TGTGCCAGCAGTATGGCGGACAGAAACTATGGCTACACCTTC
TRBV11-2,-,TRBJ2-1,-,CASSLGGAGSPNEQFF,TGTGCCAGCAGCTTAGGGGGGGCGGGATCGCCCAATGAGCAGTTCTTC
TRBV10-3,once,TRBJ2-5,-,CAIRGRNQETQYF,TGTGCCATCAGGGGACGCAACCAAGAGACCCAGTACTTC
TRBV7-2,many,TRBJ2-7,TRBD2,CASSLAASGSSYEQYF,TGTGCCAGCAGCTTAGCGGCTAGCGGGAGTAGTTACGAGCAGTACTTC
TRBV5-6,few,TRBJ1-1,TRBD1,CASSPGTEVNTEAFF,TGTGCCAGCAGCCCGGGGACAGAGGTGAACACTGAAGCTTTCTTT
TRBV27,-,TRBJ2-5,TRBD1,CASSLGPHRGRENQYF,TGTGCCAGCAGTTTAGGTCCGCACAGGGGGCGAGAGAACCAGTACTTC
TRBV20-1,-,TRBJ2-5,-,CSATRHGTEETQYF,TGCAGTGCTACCAGGCACGGGACTGAAGAGACCCAGTACTTC
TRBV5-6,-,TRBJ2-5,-,CASSLYMGETQYF,TGTGCCAGCAGCTTATACATGGGAGAGACCCAGTACTTC
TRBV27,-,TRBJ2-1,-,CASRGTGSGGFYNEQFF,TGTGCCAGCAGGGGGACAGGGAGCGGGGGTTTTTACAATGAGCAGTTCTTC
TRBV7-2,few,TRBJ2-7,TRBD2,CASSLAPGGLADYEQYF,TGTGCCAGCAGCTTAGCGCCGGGGGGGCTAGCGGACTACGAGCAGTACTTC
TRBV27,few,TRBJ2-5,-,CASSLSDIREETQYF,TGTGCCAGCAGTTTATCGGACATTAGGGAAGAGACCCAGTACTTC
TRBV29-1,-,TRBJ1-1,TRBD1,CSAVTGTGAREAFF,TGCAGCGCCGTAACCGGGACAGGGGCCCGGGAAGCTTTCTTT
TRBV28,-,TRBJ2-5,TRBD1,CASSHPTGGETQYF,TGTGCCAGCAGTCATCCGACAGGGGGCGAGACCCAGTACTTC
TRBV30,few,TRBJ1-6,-,CACKGSSYNSPLHF,TGTGCCTGTAAGGGGAGCTCCTATAATTCACCCCTCCACTTT
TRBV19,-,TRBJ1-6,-,CASKLSDIANSPLHF,TGTGCCAGTAAGTTGTCGGACATCGCTAATTCACCCCTCCACTTT
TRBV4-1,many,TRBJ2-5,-,CASSQDGGKETQYF,TGCGCCAGCAGCCAAGATGGCGGGAAAGAGACCCAGTACTTC
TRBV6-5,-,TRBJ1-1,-,CASSYGGWTEAFF,TGTGCCAGCAGTTACGGGGGTTGGACTGAAGCTTTCTTT
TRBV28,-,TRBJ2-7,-,CGTSRRSYEQYF,TGTGGAACTAGCCGGAGGTCCTACGAGCAGTACTTC
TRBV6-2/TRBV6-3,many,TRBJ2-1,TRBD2,CASNDFSGREQFF,TGTGCCAGCAATGACTTTAGCGGGAGGGAGCAGTTCTTC
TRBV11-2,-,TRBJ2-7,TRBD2,CASSLGGLAGFYEQYF,TGTGCCAGCAGCTTAGGGGGACTAGCGGGATTCTACGAGCAGTACTTC
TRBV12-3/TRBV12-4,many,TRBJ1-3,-,CASSLALIGLSGNTIYF,TGTGCCAGCAGTTTAGCGCTAATCGGGCTTTCTGGAAACACCATATATTTT
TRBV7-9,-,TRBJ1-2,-,CASSQETYTF,TGTGCCAGCAGCCAGGAGACCTACACCTTC
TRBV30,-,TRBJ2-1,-,CAWRRQGGSYNEQFF,TGTGCCTGGAGACGGCAGGGAGGATCCTACAATGAGCAGTTCTTC
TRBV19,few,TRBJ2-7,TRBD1,CASSPPRTGGAYEQYF,TGTGCCAGTAGTCCCCCCCGGACAGGGGGCGCTTACGAGCAGTACTTC
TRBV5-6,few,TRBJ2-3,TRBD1,CASSLSGTGSDTQYF,TGTGCCAGCAGCTTGTCTGGGACAGGGTCAGATACGCAGTATTTT
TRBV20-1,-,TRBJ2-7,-,CSARVSGRAYEQYF,TGCAGTGCTAGAGTAAGTGGTAGGGCCTACGAGCAGTACTTC
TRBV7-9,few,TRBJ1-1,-,CASSFQGLDTEAFF,TGTGCCAGCAGCTTTCAGGGGCTTGACACTGAAGCTTTCTTT
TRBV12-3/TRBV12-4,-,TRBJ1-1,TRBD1,CASSPKGQSTEAFF,TGTGCCAGCAGTCCTAAGGGACAGAGCACTGAAGCTTTCTTT
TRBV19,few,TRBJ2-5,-,CASGGTGQETQYF,TGTGCCAGTGGCGGGACGGGCCAAGAGACCCAGTACTTC
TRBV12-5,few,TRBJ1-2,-,CASGLLRTHYGYTF,TGTGCTAGTGGTTTGCTACGGACCCACTATGGCTACACCTTC
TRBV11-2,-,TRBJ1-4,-,CASSLGLQKNEKLFF,TGTGCCAGCAGCTTAGGGCTACAGAAAAATGAAAAACTGTTTTTT
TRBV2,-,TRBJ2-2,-,CASSRGFAGELFF,TGTGCCAGCAGCAGGGGATTCGCCGGGGAGCTGTTTTTT
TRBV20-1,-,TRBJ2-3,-,CSAYSAAPTDTQYF,TGCAGTGCTTATAGTGCCGCCCCCACAGATACGCAGTATTTT
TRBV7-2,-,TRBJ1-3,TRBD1,CASSWIAGTGAGNTIYF,TGTGCCAGCAGCTGGATCGCCGGGACAGGGGCTGGAAACACCATATATTTT
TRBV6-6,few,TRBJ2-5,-,CASSYPQGRETQYF,TGTGCCAGCAGTTACCCGCAGGGCCGGGAGACCCAGTACTTC
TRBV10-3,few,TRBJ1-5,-,CAISEEGNQPQHF,TGTGCCATCAGTGAAGAGGGCAATCAGCCCCAGCATTTT
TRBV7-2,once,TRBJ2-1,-,CASRALPNNEQFF,TGTGCCAGCAGGGCCCTCCCAAACAATGAGCAGTTCTTC
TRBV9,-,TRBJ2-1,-,CASSRREPYNEQFF,TGTGCCAGCAGTCGACGGGAGCCCTACAATGAGCAGTTCTTC
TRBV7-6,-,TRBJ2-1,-,CASSLVYSYNEQFF,TGTGCCAGCAGCTTAGTGTACAGCTACAATGAGCAGTTCTTC
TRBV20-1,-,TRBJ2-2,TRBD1,CSAEGGAGTGELFF,TGCAGTGCAGAAGGGGGCGCCGGCACCGGGGAGCTGTTTTTT
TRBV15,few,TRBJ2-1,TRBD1,CATSRDITGGFNEQFF,TGTGCCACCAGCAGAGATATCACAGGGGGGTTCAATGAGCAGTTCTTC
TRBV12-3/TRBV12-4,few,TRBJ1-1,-,CASSLEETEAFF,TGTGCCAGCAGTTTAGAGGAAACTGAAGCTTTCTTT
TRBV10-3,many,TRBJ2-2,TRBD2,CAISVSFRTSNTGELFF,TGTGCCATCAGTGTGAGTTTTCGGACTAGTAACACCGGGGAGCTGTTTTTT